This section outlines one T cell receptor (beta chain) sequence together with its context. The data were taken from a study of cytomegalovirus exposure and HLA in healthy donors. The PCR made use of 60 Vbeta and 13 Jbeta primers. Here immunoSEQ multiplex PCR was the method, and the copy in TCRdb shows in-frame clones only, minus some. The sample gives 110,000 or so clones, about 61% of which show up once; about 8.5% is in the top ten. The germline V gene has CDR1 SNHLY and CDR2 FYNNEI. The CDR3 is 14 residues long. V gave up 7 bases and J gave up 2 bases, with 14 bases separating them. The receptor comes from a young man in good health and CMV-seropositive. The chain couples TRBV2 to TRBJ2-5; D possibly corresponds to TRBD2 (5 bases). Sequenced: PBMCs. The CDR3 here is CASTPAEPQETQYF. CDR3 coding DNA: TGTGCCAGCACCCCAGCGGAACCTCAAGAGACCCAGTACTTC.